This section outlines one T cell receptor (beta chain) sequence together with its context. Original handling: By means of reference gene primer amplification, nucleated cell counts were estimated. Profiling relied on immunoSEQ multiplex PCR, and the TCRdb table lists in-frame clones only, not all of them. V and J calls and clone size come straight from that table; D and trimming were deduced from the DNA. The profile shows some 100,000 clones, 91% of them singletons. This entry comes from a study of blood T cell repertoires in COVID-19. Study information: The origin of the acute and convalescent COVID-19 samples was the United States, Italy and Spain. From T cells, B-cell-depleted T cells, or PBMCs came the material, which was cDNA or gDNA.

V trimming: 4 bases; J trimming: 2 bases; junction bases outside the gene matches: 13. Germline-derived CDR1 and CDR2 are SGDLS and YYNGEE. The CDR3 is made up of 18 amino acids. The material sequenced was peripheral blood. The TCR sequence derives from a man in his fifties with acute or convalescent COVID-19. The genes are TRBV9 and TRBJ2-3; TRBD1 aligns across 10 bases. CDR3 residues: CASSPRPGQGVITDTQYF. The CDR3 DNA reads as TGTGCCAGCAGCCCCCGGCCCGGACAGGGGGTGATCACAGATACGCAGTATTTT.